Below are 29 T cell receptor beta chains sequenced from a single sample in a study of T cell responses to AZD1222 COVID-19 vaccine. Clones were sequenced by immunoSEQ multiplex PCR, and TCRdb holds only the in-frame ones, with some missing. This table holds about 160,000 clones, about 92% found once. This specimen was peripheral blood, taken on day 0 of MenACWY control vaccination. The receptors come from an adult in good health.

The chain employs TRBV19 and TRBJ2-1, with TRBD2 matching 15 bases. Losses at the gene ends were 3 bases for V and 6 bases for J; bases not matched to a gene: 0. Germline-derived CDR1 and CDR2 are LNHDA and SQIVND (reference sequence). The CDR3 length is 15 residues. The CDR3 reads CASSMGLAGGNEQFF. The CDR3 region has the DNA TGTGCCAGTAGTATGGGACTAGCGGGGGGCAATGAGCAGTTCTTC.

The chain combines TRBV30 with TRBJ1-1; D not certain. The CDR3 is 13 residues long. The germline CDR1 and CDR2 sequences are GTSNPN and SVGIG (reference sequence). V dropped 0 bases and J dropped 7 bases, with 12 bases sitting between them. The CDR3 sequence is CAWSVRAPGEAFF. The CDR3 DNA follows: TGTGCCTGGAGTGTACGGGCACCGGGTGAAGCTTTCTTT.

This clone was counted a single time. This chain connects TRBV28 to TRBJ2-7, with D unclear. The CDR3 contains 14 residues. The germline V and J ends were trimmed by 6 bases and 7 bases, with 19 bases remaining between them. Per the germline V gene, CDR1 is MDHEN and CDR2 is SYDVKM. CDR3 bases: TGTGCCAGCAGGGCGGCTGGCGCTCGAGGTGAGCAGTACTTC. This codes for CASRAAGARGEQYF.

The gene calls are TRBV9 and TRBJ1-2; 7 positions agree with TRBD1. After removal of 4 bases from V and 6 bases from J, the junction contained 6 bases not matched to a gene. CDR1 is SGDLS, CDR2 YYNGEE, per germline. There are 13 residues in the CDR3. CDR3 DNA sequence: TGTGCCAGCAGCCCTCCGGACAGGCATGGCTACACCTTC. Protein: CASSPPDRHGYTF.

A single count supports this clone. The rearrangement joins TRBV7-9 to TRBJ1-1; no clear D gene. From germline, CDR1 is SEHNR and CDR2 FQNEAQ (reference sequence). The V gene lost 5 bases and the J gene lost 5 bases, with 15 bases spanning the gap. This CDR3 spans 14 amino acids. DNA for the CDR3: TGTGCCAGCAGCGCCCCGGGTCCGAAAACTGAAGCTTTCTTT. The encoded protein is CASSAPGPKTEAFF.

The CDR3 is CASSPGNEKLFF. CDR3 coding DNA: TGTGCCAGCAGTCCCGGAAATGAAAAACTGTTTTTT. This chain connects TRBV6-6 to TRBJ1-4; unclear D gene. V was pared by 5 bases and J by 5 bases, with 6 bases between. This CDR3 has 12 residues. The germline CDR1 and CDR2 sequences are MNHNY and SVGAGI (reference sequence).

The rearrangement links TRBV19 to TRBJ2-5, with 7 bases identical to TRBD2. The CDR3 covers 17 residues. Germline CDR1 is LNHDA and CDR2 is SQIVND (reference sequence). The V and J ends lost 5 bases and 0 bases, in that order; junction bases with no gene match: 12. CDR3 protein: CASSRIAGRLYQETQYF. The CDR3 DNA reads as TGTGCCAGTAGTCGGATAGCGGGTAGACTTTACCAAGAGACCCAGTACTTC.

This chain uses TRBV19 with TRBJ2-2; 13 bases are a match to TRBD2. The CDR3 is 16 amino acids. Germline loops: CDR1 LNHDA, CDR2 SQIVND (reference sequence). Trimming at V came to 6 bases and at J to 4 bases, leaving 5 bases not matched to a gene. CDR3 sequence reads: CASRLAGGWGTGELFF. As DNA, the CDR3 is TGTGCCAGTAGACTAGCGGGAGGGTGGGGCACCGGGGAGCTGTTTTTT.

The chain links TRBV16 to TRBJ2-3, with D possibly matching TRBD2 (5 bases). Trimming pared 1 base from V and 7 bases from J, leaving 12 bases between. The CDR3 is 14 amino acids. Germline V CDR1 and CDR2: KGHSY, FQNENV. CDR3 sequence (DNA): TGTGCCAGCAGCCAATTTGCGAGGGATAATACGCAGTATTTT. Amino acids: CASSQFARDNTQYF. Supplemented by reference TRBV16 and TRBJ2-3, the full variable domain reads GEEVAQTPKHLVRGEGQKAKLYCAPIKGHSYVFWYQQVLKNEFKFLISFQNENVFDETGMPKERFSAKCLPNSPCSLEIQATKLEDSAVYFCASSQFARDNTQYFGPGTRLTVL.

The chain carries TRBV7-9 and TRBJ2-3; TRBD2 aligns across 11 bases. The CDR3 runs to 15 residues. Germline V gene sequence: CDR1 SEHNR, CDR2 FQNEAQ (reference sequence). With V trimmed by 8 bases and J by 2 bases, 6 bases remained unmatched. The CDR3 DNA follows: TGTGCCAGCGGTCTAGCGGGAGGTACCACAGATACGCAGTATTTT. This gives the protein CASGLAGGTTDTQYF.

The chain uses TRBV5-1 and TRBJ2-2; 8 bases align to TRBD2. Germline trimming cut 1 base from V and 2 bases from J; bases unmatched to any gene: 4. Per the germline V gene, CDR1 is SGHRS and CDR2 is YFSETQ. The CDR3 is 16 residues long. The CDR3 reads CASSLRGRSNTGELFF. The CDR3 coding sequence is TGCGCCAGCAGCTTGCGCGGGAGGAGCAACACCGGGGAGCTGTTTTTT. The full variable domain, completed using reference TRBV5-1 and TRBJ2-2, is KAGVTQTPRYLIKTRGQQVTLSCSPISGHRSVSWYQQTPGQGLQFLFEYFSETQRNKGNFPGRFSGRQFSNSRSEMNVSTLELGDSALYLCASSLRGRSNTGELFFGEGSRLTVL.

The V gene is TRBV20-1, the J gene TRBJ2-1; 8 nucleotides match TRBD1. Germline V gene sequence: CDR1 DFQATT, CDR2 SNEGSKA (reference sequence). V lost 5 bases to trimming and J lost 9 bases; unmatched junction nucleotides: 3. The CDR3 sequence is 11 residues long. The CDR3: CSASGTGEQFF. The CDR3 DNA reads TGCAGTGCTTCCGGGACAGGTGAGCAGTTCTTC.

The V and J genes are TRBV19 and TRBJ1-4; tentatively, D is TRBD1 (5 bases). Germline CDR1 is LNHDA and CDR2 is SQIVND (reference sequence). The V end lost 6 bases, the J end lost 4 bases, and 15 bases lay between the germline ends. This CDR3 comprises 15 residues. The CDR3 reads CASRLGTPYNEKLFF. The CDR3 DNA follows: TGTGCCAGTAGGCTCGGGACTCCTTATAATGAAAAACTGTTTTTT.

The CDR3 nucleotides are TGTGCCAGCCAGTTGGGACAGGATCCAAGGCGGGCAGGCTACACCTTC. Translation gives CASQLGQDPRRAGYTF. V gene TRBV27 combines with J gene TRBJ1-2; 8 bases match TRBD1. Looked up from germline, CDR1 is MNHEY and CDR2 is SMNVEV (reference sequence). The V gene end was trimmed by 8 bases and the J gene end by 8 bases; junction bases not matched to a gene: 19. This CDR3 is 16 amino acids long.

The V gene is TRBV28, the J gene TRBJ1-3; a possible D gene is TRBD1 (5 bases). The length of the CDR3 is 15 residues. The V end lost 7 bases, the J end lost 5 bases, and 18 bases lay between the germline ends. CDR1 MDHEN and CDR2 SYDVKM come from the germline V gene. CDR3 DNA sequence: TGTGCCAGCAACCTGGGGGTCGGACTTAGAAACACCATATATTTT. Its translation: CASNLGVGLRNTIYF.

The chain joins TRBV15 to TRBJ2-6; 7 bases are a match to TRBD1. J gave up 0 bases and V 0 bases, and 11 bases lay outside the gene matches. This CDR3 region has 20 residues. In germline, CDR1 is LNHNV, CDR2 YYDKDF (reference sequence). DNA for the CDR3: TGTGCCACCAGCAGAGATAAAACGGGACAGTTCTCCTCTGGGGCCAACGTCCTGACTTTC. It is translated as CATSRDKTGQFSSGANVLTF.

The chain employs TRBV29-1 and TRBJ1-2; the D gene is possibly TRBD1 (6 bases). Looked up from germline, CDR1 is SQVTM and CDR2 is ANQGSEA. This CDR3 has 12 amino acids. The V end was cut by 7 bases, the J end by 7 bases, with 16 bases between. CDR3 protein: CSAQGGGRGYTF. DNA of the CDR3: TGCAGCGCCCAAGGGGGGGGTCGTGGCTACACCTTC.

This sequence joins TRBV11-2 and TRBJ2-7, with 11 bases lining up with TRBD1. The germline V gene has CDR1 SGHAT and CDR2 FQNNGV. The ends lost 6 bases at V and 6 bases at J; junction bases unmatched: 7. The CDR3 spans 14 residues. The CDR3, as DNA: TGTGCCAGCAGACCTGGGACAGGGGGGGGCGAGCAGTACTTC. As protein: CASRPGTGGGEQYF.

Points on this clone: The junction departs from the called germline gene at one end, perhaps through a read error. The chain has TRBV7-7 and TRBJ2-5, with no clear D. The germline V gene has CDR1 SSHAT and CDR2 FNYEAQ (reference sequence). This CDR3 has 13 amino acids. The CDR3 DNA reads as TGTGCTAGCAGCTTAGACTTCCAAGAGACCCAGTACTTC. The encoded protein is CASSLDFQETQYF.

This CDR3 is CASSPSGGQETQYF. Written as DNA, the CDR3 is TGTGCCAGCAGCCCCTCGGGGGGCCAAGAGACCCAGTACTTC. V is TRBV7-3 and J is TRBJ2-5; 7 nucleotides line up with TRBD2. CDR3 length: 14 amino acids. Unmatched junction bases numbered 4, after V lost 5 bases and J lost 1 base. Germline V gene sequence: CDR1 SGHTA, CDR2 FQGTGA. Full variable domain (missing parts from reference TRBV7-3 and TRBJ2-5): GAGVSQTPSNKVTEKGKYVELRCDPISGHTALYWYRQSLGQGPEFLIYFQGTGAADDSGLPNDRFFAVRPEGSVSTLKIQRTERGDSAVYLCASSPSGGQETQYFGPGTRLLVL.

This sequence joins TRBV27 and TRBJ1-6, with D possibly matching TRBD1 (6 bases). CDR1 MNHEY and CDR2 SMNVEV come from the germline V gene (reference sequence). Trimming took off 3 bases at V and 10 bases at J, with 19 bases between the two ends. This CDR3 has 16 amino acids. CDR3 in DNA: TGTGCCAGCAGTTTTTCGACCGGGGGGGGGCCATCACCCCTCCACTTT. The encoded protein is CASSFSTGGGPSPLHF.

The gene calls are TRBV5-1 and TRBJ1-4, with D possibly matching TRBD1 (5 bases). Germline assignment: CDR1 SGHRS and CDR2 YFSETQ. V gave up 0 bases and J gave up 7 bases, with 13 bases separating them. CDR3 length: 15 amino acids. Here the CDR3 DNA reads TGCGCCAGCAGCTTGGTTGGGGCGGACGGTGAAAAACTGTTTTTT. Translation gives CASSLVGADGEKLFF.

The V and J genes are TRBV5-4 and TRBJ2-1; D is perhaps TRBD2 (6 bases). Between the trimmed V and J ends, which lost 4 bases and 6 bases, there was a span of 14 bases. Germline assignment: CDR1 SGHNT and CDR2 YYREEE (reference sequence). This CDR3 has 14 amino acids. CDR3 in DNA: TGTGCCAGCAGCGAAAAGACTAGTTTCAATGAGCAGTTCTTC. Residues: CASSEKTSFNEQFF.

A single count supports this clone. This sequence joins TRBV11-2 and TRBJ1-2; 10 bases map to TRBD1. J lost 4 bases, V lost 1 base, and 3 bases had no gene match. CDR3 length: 15 residues. Germline-derived CDR1 and CDR2 are SGHAT and FQNNGV. Here the CDR3 reads CASSLGWTGGYGYTF. The DNA of the CDR3 is TGTGCCAGCAGCTTAGGGTGGACAGGGGGCTATGGCTACACCTTC.

The count of this clone is one. This chain connects TRBV12-3 or TRBV12-4 to TRBJ1-5; D gene unclear. The CDR3 totals 12 residues. V lost 6 bases and J lost 5, with 8 bases in between. The CDR3 DNA follows: TGTGCCAGCAGGCGCTTTGATCAGCCCCAGCATTTT. Its protein is CASRRFDQPQHF.

The V and J genes are TRBV6-2 or TRBV6-3 and TRBJ2-3, with a possible D match to TRBD2 (7 bases). V lost 3 bases and J lost 4, with 17 bases in between. The CDR3 covers 16 residues. Germline V gene sequence: CDR1 MNHEY, CDR2 SVGEGT. CDR3 sequence reads: CASSYPSGTRADTQYF. The DNA for the CDR3 is TGTGCCAGCAGTTATCCAAGCGGGACAAGAGCAGATACGCAGTATTTT.

The chain is built from TRBV18 and TRBJ2-5, with TRBD1 as a possible D gene (7 bases). The CDR3 has 16 amino acids. CDR1 is KGHSH, CDR2 LQKENI, per germline. The V end lost 1 base, the J end lost 5 bases, and 17 bases lay between the germline ends. The CDR3 region has the DNA TGTGCCAGCTCACCACGTGTCGCCAGGGGGGTCGAGACCCAGTACTTC. Translated: CASSPRVARGVETQYF.

The chain joins TRBV4-1 to TRBJ1-1; D remains unclear. Trimming shortened V by 1 base and J by 7 bases, and 4 bases separated the two germline ends. This CDR3 comprises 11 residues. CDR1 and CDR2 from the germline V gene are MGHRA and YSYEKL. This chain's CDR3 is CASSQGNEAFF. The DNA of the CDR3 is TGCGCCAGCAGCCAAGGAAATGAAGCTTTCTTT.

The CDR3 sequence is CASTLGIAGGPRELFF. Written as DNA, the CDR3 is TGTGCCAGCACCCTTGGGATAGCGGGAGGGCCTAGGGAGCTGTTTTTT. The chain employs TRBV7-2 and TRBJ2-2; 11 nucleotides match TRBD2. Germline CDR1 is SGHTA and CDR2 is FQGNSA. The trim removed 7 bases at V and 9 bases at J, leaving 13 bases unmatched. The CDR3 loop spans 16 amino acids.